One and the same sample provided the 16 T cell receptor beta chains below, sequenced in a study of T-cell memory formation after mild COVID-19. TCRdb independently ran MiXCR on the 5' RACE reads; one entry per CDR3 protein. The sample holds fewer than 650,000 distinct CDR3 sequences, about 20% seen once. Sequencing was done on a sample of PBMCs or a T cell subset sorted from them (not recorded which). The receptors originated from an adult woman who had mild COVID-19 (a few samples of this study predate the infection). Cell type and time point are not known.

The gene calls are TRBV20-1 and TRBJ2-1; 12 bases match TRBD2. Germline lookup yields CDR1 DFQATT and CDR2 SNEGSKA (reference sequence). Trimming cost V 1 base and J 5 bases; bases outside gene matches: 0. This CDR3 has 14 amino acids. The CDR3 spells CSARGTSGNNEQFF. The CDR3 DNA sequence: TGCAGTGCTAGAGGGACTAGCGGGAACAATGAGCAGTTCTTC.

V usage is TRBV6-2 or TRBV6-3 and J usage is TRBJ2-1, with no clear D. The CDR3 extends over 13 amino acids. The V gene lost 0 bases and the J gene lost 10 bases, with 10 bases spanning the gap. The germline V gene has CDR1 MNHEY and CDR2 SVGEGT. The CDR3: CASSYSNGGEQFF. The CDR3 coding sequence is TGTGCCAGCAGTTACTCGAACGGCGGCGAGCAGTTCTTC.

Only a few counts were recorded for this clonotype. The chain uses TRBV7-9 and TRBJ2-2; D ambiguous. CDR1 and CDR2 from the germline V gene are SEHNR and FQNEAQ (reference sequence). This CDR3 is built from 13 residues. With 5 bases removed from V and 3 bases from J, the gap between germline ends came to 7 bases. This CDR3 reads CASSGRDTGELFF. For the CDR3, the DNA is TGTGCCAGCAGCGGCCGGGACACCGGGGAGCTGTTTTTT.

The rearrangement joins TRBV11-2 to TRBJ1-6, with 7 bases identical to TRBD1. CDR1 is SGHAT, CDR2 FQNNGV, per germline. V shed 3 bases and J 5 bases; nucleotides not matched to a gene: 10. The CDR3 runs to 17 residues. The CDR3 here is CASSFTSGTDNNSPLHF. CDR3 nucleotides: TGTGCCAGCAGCTTTACCTCGGGGACAGACAATAATTCACCCCTCCACTTT. Together with reference TRBV11-2 and TRBJ1-6, the CDR3 gives the full variable domain: EAGVAQSPRYKIIEKRQSVAFWCNPISGHATLYWYQQILGQGPKLLIQFQNNGVVDDSQLPKDRFSAERLKGVDSTLKIQPAKLEDSAVYLCASSFTSGTDNNSPLHFGNGTRLTVT.

This clonotype was found a few times. The V call is TRBV12-3 or TRBV12-4, the J call TRBJ2-1, with D uncertain. The V and J ends lost 8 bases and 6 bases respectively, with 11 bases between them. The CDR3 is 12 residues long. The CDR3 reads CASSYSANEQFF. In DNA form, the CDR3 reads TGTGCCAGCTCTTATTCGGCCAATGAGCAGTTCTTC.

In this sample, this clonotype turned up a few times. This sequence joins TRBV5-1 and TRBJ1-3; weak D call: TRBD1 (5 bases). This CDR3 has 18 residues. CDR1 is SGHRS and CDR2 is YFSETQ in the germline V gene. Trimming pared 2 bases from V and 0 bases from J, leaving 18 bases between. CDR3: CASSLPFRDSSSGNTIYF. The CDR3 DNA sequence: TGCGCCAGCAGCTTACCCTTCAGGGATTCCAGCTCTGGAAACACCATATATTTT.

J is TRBJ2-1 and V is TRBV20-1; the D is unclear. The CDR3 length is 14 residues. Germline CDR1 DFQATT, CDR2 SNEGSKA (reference sequence). V lost 2 bases and J 4 bases, leaving 12 bases between the germline ends. In DNA, the CDR3 is TGCAGTGCTAGACCTGGGCGTTCGTACAATGAGCAGTTCTTC. Amino acids: CSARPGRSYNEQFF.

The rearrangement uses TRBV4-2 and TRBJ2-1; TRBD1 aligns across 9 bases. V dropped 4 bases and J dropped 5; count of bases not matched to a gene: 9. From germline, CDR1 is LGHNA and CDR2 YNFKEQ. This CDR3 spans 16 amino acids. In DNA, the CDR3 is TGTGCCAGCAGCCCCCCCGGACAGGGGTTCGACAATGAGCAGTTCTTC. This encodes CASSPPGQGFDNEQFF.

DNA for the CDR3: TGTGCCAGCAGAGGGACAGTCAACTCACCCCTCCACTTT. Amino acid sequence: CASRGTVNSPLHF. The chain recombines TRBV6-5 with TRBJ1-6; 7 bases are a match to TRBD1. After removal of 6 bases from V and 10 bases from J, the junction contained 6 bases not matched to a gene. CDR3 length equals 13 residues. The germline V gene has CDR1 MNHEY and CDR2 SVGAGI.

This clonotype was detected only a few times. This chain joins TRBV6-5 and TRBJ1-2; D remains ambiguous. The CDR3 totals 15 residues. Germline V gene data show CDR1 as MNHEY and CDR2 as SVGAGI. With 4 bases removed from V and 8 bases from J, the gap between germline ends came to 20 bases. In DNA form, the CDR3 reads TGTGCCAGCAGTTCCACACCGGGGATCCCGTGGGGCTACACCTTC. Its translation: CASSSTPGIPWGYTF.

The chain joins TRBV7-8 to TRBJ1-2, with D unclear. The V gene's germline CDR1 is SGHVS and CDR2 FQNEAQ. With 5 bases removed from V and 3 bases from J, the gap between germline ends came to 10 bases. This CDR3 region has 13 residues. The DNA for the CDR3 is TGTGCCAGCAGCCGCTCGGAGCACTATGGCTACACCTTC. Translating gives CASSRSEHYGYTF. The variable domain in full, completed from reference TRBV7-8 and TRBJ1-2, reads GAGVSQSPRYKVAKRGQDVALRCDPISGHVSLFWYQQALGQGPEFLTYFQNEAQLDKSGLPSDRFFAERPEGSVSTLKIQRTQQEDSAVYLCASSRSEHYGYTFGSGTRLTVV.

This clonotype was picked up many times. The rearrangement joins TRBV4-2 to TRBJ2-7, with a weak D call TRBD1 (7 bases). The CDR3 sequence is 15 residues long. The germline CDR1 and CDR2 sequences are LGHNA and YNFKEQ. The V and J ends lost 4 bases and 0 bases respectively, with 13 bases between them. The CDR3 sequence is CASSPGGLSSYEQYF. In DNA form, the CDR3 reads TGTGCCAGCAGCCCAGGGGGACTGAGCTCCTACGAGCAGTACTTC.

The rearrangement joins TRBV5-1 to TRBJ1-1; D remains ambiguous. Germline V gives CDR1 SGHRS, CDR2 YFSETQ. The CDR3 sequence is 13 residues long. Trimming cost V 7 bases and J 2 bases, with 12 bases left between them. CDR3 bases: TGCGCCAGCTTCCGGGGAGAAAACACTGAAGCTTTCTTT. Protein sequence: CASFRGENTEAFF.

The chain joins TRBV5-4 to TRBJ2-5, with 10 bases matching TRBD2. This CDR3 spans 17 amino acids. CDR1 and CDR2 (germline): SGHNT, YYREEE (reference sequence). V was clipped by 2 bases and J by 5 bases; unmatched bases: 12. The CDR3 region is CASSLGGSSGRLETQYF. In DNA form, the CDR3 reads TGTGCCAGCAGCTTAGGGGGGTCTAGCGGGAGACTTGAGACCCAGTACTTC.

The chain joins TRBV20-1 to TRBJ2-7, with a possible D match to TRBD1 (6 bases). Germline CDR1 and CDR2: DFQATT and SNEGSKA (reference sequence). V was pared by 7 bases and J by 3 bases, with 22 bases between. The CDR3 length is 15 residues. The CDR3 bases are TGCAGTGTTGTTAACACAGGTGGGGGCAACTACGAGCAGTACTTC. Amino acids: CSVVNTGGGNYEQYF.

Only a few counts were recorded for this clonotype. The chain couples TRBV9 to TRBJ2-3; no firm D call. The CDR3 runs 16 residues. V was shortened by 0 bases and J by 2 bases, with 13 bases between the two germline ends. Looked up from germline, CDR1 is SGDLS and CDR2 is YYNGEE. The CDR3 protein is CASSVGATRTTDTQYF. CDR3 nucleotides: TGTGCCAGCAGCGTAGGGGCCACCCGAACCACAGATACGCAGTATTTT.